The next 3 T cell receptor beta chains were all read from a single sample in a study of blood T cell repertoires in COVID-19. Clones were sequenced by immunoSEQ multiplex PCR, and TCRdb holds only the in-frame ones, with some missing. The sample records 650,000 to 800,000 clones, 90% being singletons. Material: peripheral blood. The receptors shown here come from a woman younger than 30 with acute or convalescent COVID-19.

V gene TRBV7-9 combines with J gene TRBJ2-7; 10 bases fit TRBD2. Per the germline V gene, CDR1 is SEHNR and CDR2 is FQNEAQ (reference sequence). Losses at the gene ends were 10 bases for V and 3 bases for J; bases not matched to a gene: 12. This CDR3 spans 15 amino acids. The CDR3 loop is CANSPFSGGDYEQYF. Written as DNA, the CDR3 is TGTGCCAACTCCCCCTTCAGCGGGGGGGACTACGAGCAGTACTTC.

The chain combines TRBV21-1 with TRBJ2-7; TRBD1 is taken as the D call from the table, unchecked against the DNA. TRBV21-1 is assigned pseudogene status. The CDR3 covers 16 residues. CDR3 nucleotide sequence: TGTGCCAGCAGCAACGGAGCAAGAGGACAGAATTACGAGCAGTACTTC. Translated: CASSNGARGQNYEQYF.

The CDR3 region is CASSVVIGGGEQYF. The CDR3 DNA sequence: TGTGCCAGCAGCGTAGTTATCGGTGGCGGCGAGCAGTACTTC. The chain recombines TRBV9 with TRBJ2-7; D is ambiguous. V dropped 0 bases and J dropped 6 bases, with 13 bases sitting between them. Germline CDR1 SGDLS, CDR2 YYNGEE. The CDR3 covers 14 residues.